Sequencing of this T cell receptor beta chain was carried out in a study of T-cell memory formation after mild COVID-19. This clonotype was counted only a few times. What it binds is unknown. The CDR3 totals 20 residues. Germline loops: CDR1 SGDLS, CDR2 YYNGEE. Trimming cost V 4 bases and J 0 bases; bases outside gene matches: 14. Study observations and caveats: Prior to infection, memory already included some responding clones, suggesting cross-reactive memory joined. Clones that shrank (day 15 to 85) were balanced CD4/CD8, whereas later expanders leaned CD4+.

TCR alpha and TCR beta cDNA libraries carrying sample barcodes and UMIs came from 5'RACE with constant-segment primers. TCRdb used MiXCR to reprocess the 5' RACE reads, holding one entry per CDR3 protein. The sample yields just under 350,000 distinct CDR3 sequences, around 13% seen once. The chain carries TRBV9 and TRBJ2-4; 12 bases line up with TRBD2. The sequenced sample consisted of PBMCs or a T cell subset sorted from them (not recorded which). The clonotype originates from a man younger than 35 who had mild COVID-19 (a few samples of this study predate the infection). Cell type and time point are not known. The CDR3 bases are TGTGCCAGCAGCCCGACCCCCGGACTAGCGGGGCCCATAGCCAAAAACATTCAGTACTTC. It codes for CASSPTPGLAGPIAKNIQYF.